This passage covers 11 T cell receptor beta chains from one sample sequenced in a study of blood T cells in healthy people across ages. A second PCR of roughly 7 to 11 cycles used a sample-barcoded 5' primer and a J-beta primer mix. TCRdb independently ran MiXCR on the 5' RACE reads; one entry per CDR3 protein. The sample contains around 1,700,000 distinct CDR3 sequences, approximately 30% of which appear only once. The specimen was blood. All receptors come from a woman in her twenties or thirties in good health.

Turning to this clonotype: The junction shows a germline mismatch at one end, possibly a read error. The J gene is TRBJ2-5, the V gene TRBV9, with D uncertain. CDR1 is SGDLS, CDR2 YYNGEE, per germline. There are 11 residues in the CDR3. Here the CDR3 DNA reads TGTGCCAGCTGCGTGGGGGAGACCCAGTACTTC. This sequence encodes CASCVGETQYF.

This clonotype was seen a handful of times. Here the CDR3 DNA reads TGTGCCACGATAAAGGAGAGCTCCTACGAGCAGTACTTC. Protein: CATIKESSYEQYF. V is TRBV28 and J is TRBJ2-7, with no clear D. The CDR3 spans 13 residues. Deletions cut 10 bases from V and 0 bases from J, with 13 bases between. Germline-derived CDR1 and CDR2 are MDHEN and SYDVKM.

This clonotype was seen more than once but under ten times. V gene TRBV11-1 combines with J gene TRBJ1-2; TRBD1 matches 7 bases. V lost 5 bases to trimming and J lost 6 bases; unmatched junction nucleotides: 9. Germline V gene data show CDR1 as SGHAT and CDR2 as FQDESV (reference sequence). This CDR3 comprises 14 residues. CDR3 region: CASSRQQGTNGYTF. Written as DNA, the CDR3 is TGTGCCAGCAGCCGACAACAGGGGACAAATGGCTACACCTTC.

This clonotype turned up a few times. The J gene is TRBJ1-4, the V gene TRBV12-3 or TRBV12-4, with D uncertain. CDR3 size: 15 residues. V gave up 6 bases and J gave up 0 bases, with 11 bases separating them. The CDR3 region has the DNA TGTGCCAGCAGCCTTAGGAGAGCAACTAATGAAAAACTGTTTTTT. Encoded protein: CASSLRRATNEKLFF.

The V and J genes are TRBV20-1 and TRBJ2-3; D call uncertain. Germline V CDR1 and CDR2: DFQATT, SNEGSKA (reference sequence). The CDR3 extends over 15 amino acids. The V end lost 0 bases, the J end lost 4 bases, and 14 bases lay between the germline ends. As DNA, the CDR3 is TGCAGTGCTAGAGATCTAGTAGCTCTCCCAGATACGCAGTATTTT. Its translation: CSARDLVALPDTQYF.

The V call is TRBV7-2, the J call TRBJ1-2; 9 bases line up with TRBD1. V lost 10 bases and J lost 5; bases outside the gene matches: 8. This CDR3 has 13 amino acids. Per germline, CDR1 SGHTA and CDR2 FQGNSA. CDR3 in amino acids: CATTGGLTYGYTF. The CDR3 DNA reads TGTGCCACCACAGGGGGCCTCACTTATGGCTACACCTTC.

This chain's CDR3 is CASSNRLAETQYF. The CDR3 DNA sequence: TGTGCCAGCAGCAACAGACTAGCGGAGACCCAGTACTTC. The rearrangement uses TRBV14 and TRBJ2-5, with TRBD2 matching 8 bases. Per the germline V gene, CDR1 is SGHDN and CDR2 is FVKESK. V lost 5 bases and J lost 5; bases outside the gene matches: 4. The CDR3 has 13 residues.

This clonotype came up a few times. V and J are TRBV10-3 and TRBJ2-1, with D unresolved. V shed 2 bases and J shed 0 bases, with 8 bases lying between them. Looked up from germline, CDR1 is ENHRY and CDR2 is SYGVKD. CDR3 length: 15 amino acids. In DNA form, the CDR3 reads TGTGCCATCAGTGAGGCGAGGATCTCCTACAATGAGCAGTTCTTC. Translating it yields CAISEARISYNEQFF.

A note on this clonotype: A read error may account for a junction end that differs from germline. The gene calls are TRBV5-1 and TRBJ2-1; tentative D call: TRBD2 (6 bases). The CDR3 spans 15 residues. Germline CDR1 is SGHRS and CDR2 is YFSETQ. The CDR3 sequence is CASSLEGTYYNEQFF. The CDR3 nucleotides read TGCGCCAGCAGCTTAGAGGGGACTTACTACAATGAGCAATTCTTC. Variable domain in full (rest from reference TRBV5-1 and TRBJ2-1): KAGVTQTPRYLIKTRGQQVTLSCSPISGHRSVSWYQQTPGQGLQFLFEYFSETQRNKGNFPGRFSGRQFSNSRSEMNVSTLELGDSALYLCASSLEGTYYNEQFFGPGTRLTVL.

In its sample, this clonotype was seen a few times. DNA for the CDR3: TGTGCCTGGGGAAGGGACAGCGATTCTATCTATGGCTACACCTTC. Translating it yields CAWGRDSDSIYGYTF. This sequence joins TRBV30 and TRBJ1-2; 7 nucleotides line up with TRBD1. Germline CDR1 and CDR2: GTSNPN and SVGIG (reference sequence). This CDR3 spans 15 amino acids. V lost 5 bases and J lost 4; bases outside the gene matches: 13. The variable domain in full, completed from reference TRBV30 and TRBJ1-2, reads SQTIHQWPATLVQPVGSPLSLECTVEGTSNPNLYWYRQAAGRGLQLLFYSVGIGQISSEVPQNLSASRPQDRQFILSSKKLLLSDSGFYLCAWGRDSDSIYGYTFGSGTRLTVV.

This clonotype was observed a handful of times. This chain uses TRBV6-2 or TRBV6-3 with TRBJ1-2; D is possibly TRBD1 (5 bases). The V end lost 6 bases, the J end lost 4 bases, and 15 bases lay between the germline ends. The CDR3 spans 14 residues. In germline, CDR1 is MNHEY, CDR2 SVGEGT. The CDR3 region has the DNA TGTGCCAGCAGCCCGCCGGGACGGACCTATGGCTACACCTTC. Protein: CASSPPGRTYGYTF.